The source of this T cell receptor beta chain is a study of CD8 T cells in ankylosing spondylitis. There are many counts of this clonotype. Its antigen is as yet unknown. The study, taken as a whole, reports: Significant enrichment of disease-linked clones was reportedly seen in matched ankylosing spondylitis synovial fluid. Past studies reported some motif variants in reactive arthritis synovial fluid and blood. Ankylosing spondylitis blood seemed to carry a telltale TCR beta motif made of eight highly homologous variants.

Quantitative 5'-RACE with molecular barcodes was used to make the TCR beta libraries. MiXCR, applied by TCRdb to the 5' RACE reads, yields one record per CDR3 protein. The sample carries approximately 520,000 distinct CDR3 sequences, under 5.5% recorded once. The germline V gene has CDR1 SGHTA and CDR2 FQGNSA. Trimming stripped 2 bases from V and 3 bases from J, with 17 bases between. CDR3 length: 16 amino acids. The sample comprised blood, either unsorted or a sorted T cell fraction (not recorded which). This rearrangement joins TRBV7-2 to TRBJ2-7, with D possibly being TRBD2 (6 bases). The receptor's source is a male donor with ankylosing spondylitis. Here the CDR3 reads CASSLYPFPGSYEQYF. The CDR3 DNA is TGTGCCAGCAGCTTATACCCATTTCCCGGGAGCTACGAGCAGTACTTC.